This T cell receptor (beta chain) is drawn from a study of patients and donors after allogeneic stem cell transplantation. TCRdb reprocessed the RT-PCR reads via MiXCR and lists one record per CDR3 protein. The profile shows tens of thousands of distinct CDR3 sequences, around 48% of them singletons. V was pared by 7 bases and J by 1 base, with 13 bases between. The germline gives CDR1 SQVTM, CDR2 ANQGSEA. The CDR3 spans 13 residues. This chain connects TRBV29-1 to TRBJ1-1; D not resolved. The receptor comes from a human donor who was either an allogeneic HSCT recipient or a stem cell or donor lymphocyte infusion donor (not recorded which). It is not recorded whose cells these are; they may come from a transplant donor. Sequenced: blood, either unsorted or a sorted T cell fraction (not recorded which). The CDR3 is CSAQRGRNTEAFF. CDR3 sequence (DNA): TGCAGCGCACAGCGAGGGAGGAACACTGAAGCTTTCTTT.